The present T cell receptor (beta chain) was sequenced within a study of human T cells and chemical hapten exposure. Study-wide context: Largely, small differences in pooled library volume made per-sample TCR yields vary. The study, taken as a whole, reports: Significantly more large CDR3 similarity clusters arose among expanded TCRs than among controls.

TCRdb independently ran MiXCR on the RACE reads; one entry per CDR3 protein. Among around 350,000 distinct CDR3 sequences, around 5.5% were seen once, and the ten largest hold over 7%. Noted time point: pre-sensitization, week 0. The treatment is: therapeutic diphenylcyclopropenone sensitization with weekly scalp DPC. Those who donated were patients with alopecia, 18 to 70 years of age, and suitable for DPC. RNA extraction used unfractionated whole blood as the source of total RNA. This clonotype was recorded a few times. Its matching antigen is unknown. The sample in question was whole blood, obtained in connection with sensitization to the hapten diphenylcyclopropenone (DPC). This receptor was taken from a woman aged 18-35 years with alopecia areata. Some clones in this sample may be carry-over from other donors' samples.

The CDR3 region is CASSPGQRHTGELFF. The CDR3, as DNA: TGTGCCAGCAGCCCCGGACAGAGGCACACCGGGGAGCTGTTTTTT. The chain carries TRBV6-2 or TRBV6-3 and TRBJ2-2; the D gene is possibly TRBD1 (6 bases). The V end was cut by 6 bases, the J end by 3 bases, with 14 bases between. This CDR3 spans 15 amino acids. The germline gives CDR1 MNHEY, CDR2 SVGEGT.